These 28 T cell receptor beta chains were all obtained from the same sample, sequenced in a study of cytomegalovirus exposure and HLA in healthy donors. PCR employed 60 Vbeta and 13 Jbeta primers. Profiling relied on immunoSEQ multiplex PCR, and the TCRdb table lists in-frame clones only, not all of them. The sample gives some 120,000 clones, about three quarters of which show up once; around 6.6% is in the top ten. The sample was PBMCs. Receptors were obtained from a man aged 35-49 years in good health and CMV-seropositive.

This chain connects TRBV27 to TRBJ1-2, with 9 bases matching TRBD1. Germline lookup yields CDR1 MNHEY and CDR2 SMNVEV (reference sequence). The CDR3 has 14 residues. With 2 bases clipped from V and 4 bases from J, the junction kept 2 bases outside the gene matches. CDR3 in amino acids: CASSLGTGLYGYTF. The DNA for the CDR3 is TGTGCCAGCAGTTTAGGGACAGGGCTCTATGGCTACACCTTC.

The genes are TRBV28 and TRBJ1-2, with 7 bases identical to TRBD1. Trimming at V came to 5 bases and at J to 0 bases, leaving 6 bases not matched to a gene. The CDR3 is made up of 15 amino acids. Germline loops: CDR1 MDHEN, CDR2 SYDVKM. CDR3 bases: TGTGCCAGCAGTAAGCCGGGACAGACTAACTATGGCTACACCTTC. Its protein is CASSKPGQTNYGYTF.

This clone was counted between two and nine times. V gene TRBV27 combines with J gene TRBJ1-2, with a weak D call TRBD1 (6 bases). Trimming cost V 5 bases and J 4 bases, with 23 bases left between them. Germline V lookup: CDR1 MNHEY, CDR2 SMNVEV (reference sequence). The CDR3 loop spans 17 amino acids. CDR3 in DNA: TGTGCCAGCAGTAACCTTTTGGGGTTGGGACACTTCTATGGCTACACCTTC. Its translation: CASSNLLGLGHFYGYTF.

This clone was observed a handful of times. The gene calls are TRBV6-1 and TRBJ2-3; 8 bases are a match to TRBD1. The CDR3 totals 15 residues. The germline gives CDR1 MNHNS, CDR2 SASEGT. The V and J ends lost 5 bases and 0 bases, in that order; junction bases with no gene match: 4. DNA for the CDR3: TGTGCCAGCAGTACTAGACAGGGGAGCACAGATACGCAGTATTTT. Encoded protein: CASSTRQGSTDTQYF.

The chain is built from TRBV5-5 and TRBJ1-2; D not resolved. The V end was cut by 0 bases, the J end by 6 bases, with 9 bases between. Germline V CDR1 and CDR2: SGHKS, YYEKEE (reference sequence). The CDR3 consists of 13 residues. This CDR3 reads CASSLDRTHGYTF. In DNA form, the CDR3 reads TGTGCCAGCAGCTTGGACAGAACCCATGGCTACACCTTC.

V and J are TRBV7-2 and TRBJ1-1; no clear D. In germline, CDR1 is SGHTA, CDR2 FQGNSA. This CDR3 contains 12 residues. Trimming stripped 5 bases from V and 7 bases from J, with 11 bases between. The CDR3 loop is CASSRWRGEAFF. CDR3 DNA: TGTGCCAGCAGCCGATGGCGAGGTGAAGCTTTCTTT. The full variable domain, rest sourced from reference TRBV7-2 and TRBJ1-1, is GAGVSQSPSNKVTEKGKDVELRCDPISGHTALYWYRQSLGQGLEFLIYFQGNSAPDKSGLPSDRFSAERTGGSVSTLTIQRTQQEDSAVYLCASSRWRGEAFFGQGTRLTVV.

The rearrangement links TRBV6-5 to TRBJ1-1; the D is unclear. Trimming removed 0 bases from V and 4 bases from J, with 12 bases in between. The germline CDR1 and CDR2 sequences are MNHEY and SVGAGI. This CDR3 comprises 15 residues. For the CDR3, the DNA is TGTGCCAGCAGTTACTCGAGTGCAGGATCCACTGAAGCTTTCTTT. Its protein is CASSYSSAGSTEAFF.

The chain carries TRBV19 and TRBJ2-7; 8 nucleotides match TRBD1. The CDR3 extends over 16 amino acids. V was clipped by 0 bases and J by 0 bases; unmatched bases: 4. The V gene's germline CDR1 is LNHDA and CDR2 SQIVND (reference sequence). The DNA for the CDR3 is TGTGCCAGTAGTATAGAGGGGACAGGCAGCTCCTACGAGCAGTACTTC. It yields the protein CASSIEGTGSSYEQYF.

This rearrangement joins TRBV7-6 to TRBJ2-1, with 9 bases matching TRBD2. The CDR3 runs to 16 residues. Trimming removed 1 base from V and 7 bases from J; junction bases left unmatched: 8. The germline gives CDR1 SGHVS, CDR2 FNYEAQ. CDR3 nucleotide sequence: TGTGCCAGCAGCTTAGAGATTAGCGGGAGTCGGAATGAGCAGTTCTTC. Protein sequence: CASSLEISGSRNEQFF.

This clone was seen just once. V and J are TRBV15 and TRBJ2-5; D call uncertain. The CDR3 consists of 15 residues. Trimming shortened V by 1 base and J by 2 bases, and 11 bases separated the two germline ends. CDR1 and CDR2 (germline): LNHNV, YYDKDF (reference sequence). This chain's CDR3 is CATSRAPLLQETQYF. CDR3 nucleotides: TGTGCCACCAGCAGAGCTCCTTTACTTCAAGAGACCCAGTACTTC.

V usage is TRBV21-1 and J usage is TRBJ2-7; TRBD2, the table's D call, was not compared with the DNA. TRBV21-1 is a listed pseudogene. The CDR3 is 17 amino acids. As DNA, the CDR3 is TGTGCCAGCAGCAAGCGGACTAGCGGGGGGGCCCCCGACGAGCAGTACTTC. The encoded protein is CASSKRTSGGAPDEQYF.

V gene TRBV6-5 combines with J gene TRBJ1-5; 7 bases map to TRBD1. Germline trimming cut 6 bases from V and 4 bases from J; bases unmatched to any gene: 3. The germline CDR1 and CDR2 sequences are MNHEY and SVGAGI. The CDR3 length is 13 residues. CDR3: CASRRQGNQPQHF. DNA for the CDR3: TGTGCCAGCAGGCGACAGGGAAATCAGCCCCAGCATTTT.

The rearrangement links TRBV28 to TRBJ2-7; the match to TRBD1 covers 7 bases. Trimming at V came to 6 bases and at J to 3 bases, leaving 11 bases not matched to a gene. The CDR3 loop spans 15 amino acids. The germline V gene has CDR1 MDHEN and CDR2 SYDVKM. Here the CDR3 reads CASSQQGNPVYEQYF. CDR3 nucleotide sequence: TGTGCCAGCAGCCAACAGGGGAATCCTGTCTACGAGCAGTACTTC.

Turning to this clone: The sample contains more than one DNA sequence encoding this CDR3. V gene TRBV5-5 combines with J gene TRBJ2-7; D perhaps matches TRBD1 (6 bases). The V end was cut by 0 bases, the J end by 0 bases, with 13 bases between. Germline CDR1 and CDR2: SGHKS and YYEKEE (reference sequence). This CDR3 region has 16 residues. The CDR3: CASSLVGQGHSYEQYF. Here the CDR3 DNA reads TGTGCCAGCAGCTTGGTAGGGCAGGGGCACTCCTACGAGCAGTACTTC.

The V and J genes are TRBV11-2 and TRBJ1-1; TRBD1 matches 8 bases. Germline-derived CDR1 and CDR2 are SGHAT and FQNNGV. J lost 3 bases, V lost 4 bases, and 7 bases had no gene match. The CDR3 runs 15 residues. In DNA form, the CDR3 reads TGTGCCAGCAGCTCCCTACAGGGGGGGTACACTGAAGCTTTCTTT. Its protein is CASSSLQGGYTEAFF.

The DNA for the CDR3 is TGCGCCAGCAGCGGCGGGGCTAGCGGGCGATACAATGAGCAGTTCTTC. It is translated as CASSGGASGRYNEQFF. The V and J genes are TRBV10-1 and TRBJ2-1; 8 bases are a match to TRBD2. Germline CDR1 WNHNN, CDR2 SYGVQD (reference sequence). The CDR3 is 16 amino acids. J lost 4 bases, V lost 6 bases, and 11 bases had no gene match.

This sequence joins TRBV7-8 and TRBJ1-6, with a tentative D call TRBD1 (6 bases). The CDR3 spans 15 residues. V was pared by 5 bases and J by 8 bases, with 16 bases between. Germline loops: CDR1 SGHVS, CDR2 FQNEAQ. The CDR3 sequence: CASSLRRGLDSPLHF. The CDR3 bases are TGTGCCAGCAGCCTCCGGCGGGGGCTTGATTCACCCCTCCACTTT. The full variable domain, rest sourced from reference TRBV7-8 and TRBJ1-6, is GAGVSQSPRYKVAKRGQDVALRCDPISGHVSLFWYQQALGQGPEFLTYFQNEAQLDKSGLPSDRFFAERPEGSVSTLKIQRTQQEDSAVYLCASSLRRGLDSPLHFGNGTRLTVT.

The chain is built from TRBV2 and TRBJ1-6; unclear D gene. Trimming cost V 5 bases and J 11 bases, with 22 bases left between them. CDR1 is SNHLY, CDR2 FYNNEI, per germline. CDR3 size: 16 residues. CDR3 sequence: CASSTFSGSSTAPLHF. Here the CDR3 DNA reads TGTGCCAGCAGTACGTTCTCGGGGTCCTCTACGGCACCCCTCCACTTT.

CDR3 region: CASSYRRTNEKLFF. In nucleotides, the CDR3 is TGTGCCAGCAGTTACCGGAGAACTAATGAAAAACTGTTTTTT. V usage is TRBV6-5 and J usage is TRBJ1-4; D unclear. CDR1 is MNHEY, CDR2 SVGAGI, per germline. With 2 bases removed from V and 1 base from J, the gap between germline ends came to 5 bases. This CDR3 is 14 amino acids long.

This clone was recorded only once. The CDR3: CASTPAGTNRKTNEKLFF. The CDR3 region has the DNA TGTGCCAGCACCCCCGCCGGGACAAACCGTAAGACGAATGAAAAACTGTTTTTT. This chain uses TRBV27 with TRBJ1-4; weak D call: TRBD1 (6 bases). The V end lost 7 bases, the J end lost 5 bases, and 26 bases lay between the germline ends. CDR3 size: 18 residues. Germline V gives CDR1 MNHEY, CDR2 SMNVEV (reference sequence).

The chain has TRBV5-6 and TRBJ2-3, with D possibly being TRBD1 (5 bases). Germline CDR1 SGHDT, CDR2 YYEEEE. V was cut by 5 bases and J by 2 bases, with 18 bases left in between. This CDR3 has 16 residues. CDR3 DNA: TGTGCCAGCAGAGGACCCGCGAGACAGCCCACAGATACGCAGTATTTT. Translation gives CASRGPARQPTDTQYF.

The CDR3 is CSVPSLGAAGELFF. Here the CDR3 DNA reads TGCAGCGTCCCGAGTTTGGGGGCTGCCGGGGAGCTGTTTTTT. The chain couples TRBV29-1 to TRBJ2-2; the D gene is possibly TRBD1 (6 bases). Germline V gives CDR1 SQVTM, CDR2 ANQGSEA. V shed 6 bases and J shed 6 bases, with 17 bases lying between them. The CDR3 is 14 amino acids.

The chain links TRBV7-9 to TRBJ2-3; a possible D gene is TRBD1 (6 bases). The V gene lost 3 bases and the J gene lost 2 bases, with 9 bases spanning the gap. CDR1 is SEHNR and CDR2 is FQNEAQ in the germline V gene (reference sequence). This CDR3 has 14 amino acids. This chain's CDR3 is CASSFRDNTDTQYF. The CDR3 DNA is TGTGCCAGCAGCTTCCGGGACAACACAGATACGCAGTATTTT. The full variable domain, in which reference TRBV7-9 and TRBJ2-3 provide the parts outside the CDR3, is DTGVSQNPRHKITKRGQNVTFRCDPISEHNRLYWYRQTLGQGPEFLTYFQNEAQLEKSRLLSDRFSAERPKGSFSTLEIQRTEQGDSAMYLCASSFRDNTDTQYFGPGTRLTVL.

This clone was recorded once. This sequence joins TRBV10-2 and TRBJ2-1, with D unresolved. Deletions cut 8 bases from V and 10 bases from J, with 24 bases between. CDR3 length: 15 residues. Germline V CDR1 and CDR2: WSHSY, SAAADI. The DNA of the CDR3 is TGCGCCAGCCCTTCAGTAGCCCACGAAGGTTTGGAGCAGTTCTTC. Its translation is CASPSVAHEGLEQFF.

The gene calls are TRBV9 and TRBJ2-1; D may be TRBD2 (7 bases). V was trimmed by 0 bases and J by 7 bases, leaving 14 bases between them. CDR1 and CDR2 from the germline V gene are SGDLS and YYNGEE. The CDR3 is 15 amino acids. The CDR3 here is CASSVVGGPSNEQFF. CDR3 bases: TGTGCCAGCAGCGTAGTGGGGGGGCCTTCTAATGAGCAGTTCTTC. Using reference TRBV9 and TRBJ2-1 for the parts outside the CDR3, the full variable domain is DSGVTQTPKHLITATGQRVTLRCSPRSGDLSVYWYQQSLDQGLQFLIQYYNGEERAKGNILERFSAQQFPDLHSELNLSSLELGDSALYFCASSVVGGPSNEQFFGPGTRLTVL.

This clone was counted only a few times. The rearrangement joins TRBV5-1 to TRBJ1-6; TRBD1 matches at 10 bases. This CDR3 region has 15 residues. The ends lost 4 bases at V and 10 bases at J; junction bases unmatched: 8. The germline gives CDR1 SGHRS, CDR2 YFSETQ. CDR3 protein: CASSPGQGKSSPLHF. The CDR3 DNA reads TGCGCCAGCAGCCCGGGACAGGGGAAAAGCTCACCCCTCCACTTT.

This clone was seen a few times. CDR3 in amino acids: CASSLFRSTEAFF. CDR3 sequence (DNA): TGTGCCAGCAGTTTATTTCGGAGTACTGAAGCTTTCTTT. This chain joins TRBV27 and TRBJ1-1; D not certain. CDR3 length: 13 residues. Trimming pared 1 base from V and 5 bases from J, leaving 8 bases between. Germline V gives CDR1 MNHEY, CDR2 SMNVEV (reference sequence).

DNA of the CDR3: TGTGCCAGCAGTGAAAGGACATTTGTAGAGCAGTACTTC. This sequence encodes CASSERTFVEQYF. The chain couples TRBV2 to TRBJ2-7, with a possible D match to TRBD1 (5 bases). The germline V gene has CDR1 SNHLY and CDR2 FYNNEI. V was shortened by 2 bases and J by 7 bases, with 12 bases between the two germline ends. The CDR3 has 13 amino acids.